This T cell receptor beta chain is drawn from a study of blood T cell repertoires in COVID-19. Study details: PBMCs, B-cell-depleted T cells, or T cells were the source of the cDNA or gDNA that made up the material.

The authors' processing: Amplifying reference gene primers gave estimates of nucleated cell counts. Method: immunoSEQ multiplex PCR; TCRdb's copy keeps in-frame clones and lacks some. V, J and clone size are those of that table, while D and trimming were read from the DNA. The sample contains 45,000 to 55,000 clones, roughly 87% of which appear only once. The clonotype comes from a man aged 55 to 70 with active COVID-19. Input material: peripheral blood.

This CDR3 reads CASSPKDRGNYGYTF. CDR3 DNA: TGTGCCAGCAGCCCTAAAGACAGGGGAAACTATGGCTACACCTTC. J is TRBJ1-2 and V is TRBV7-8; 8 bases match TRBD1. Germline-derived CDR1 and CDR2 are SGHVS and FQNEAQ. J lost 2 bases, V lost 5 bases, and 7 bases had no gene match. The CDR3 spans 15 residues.